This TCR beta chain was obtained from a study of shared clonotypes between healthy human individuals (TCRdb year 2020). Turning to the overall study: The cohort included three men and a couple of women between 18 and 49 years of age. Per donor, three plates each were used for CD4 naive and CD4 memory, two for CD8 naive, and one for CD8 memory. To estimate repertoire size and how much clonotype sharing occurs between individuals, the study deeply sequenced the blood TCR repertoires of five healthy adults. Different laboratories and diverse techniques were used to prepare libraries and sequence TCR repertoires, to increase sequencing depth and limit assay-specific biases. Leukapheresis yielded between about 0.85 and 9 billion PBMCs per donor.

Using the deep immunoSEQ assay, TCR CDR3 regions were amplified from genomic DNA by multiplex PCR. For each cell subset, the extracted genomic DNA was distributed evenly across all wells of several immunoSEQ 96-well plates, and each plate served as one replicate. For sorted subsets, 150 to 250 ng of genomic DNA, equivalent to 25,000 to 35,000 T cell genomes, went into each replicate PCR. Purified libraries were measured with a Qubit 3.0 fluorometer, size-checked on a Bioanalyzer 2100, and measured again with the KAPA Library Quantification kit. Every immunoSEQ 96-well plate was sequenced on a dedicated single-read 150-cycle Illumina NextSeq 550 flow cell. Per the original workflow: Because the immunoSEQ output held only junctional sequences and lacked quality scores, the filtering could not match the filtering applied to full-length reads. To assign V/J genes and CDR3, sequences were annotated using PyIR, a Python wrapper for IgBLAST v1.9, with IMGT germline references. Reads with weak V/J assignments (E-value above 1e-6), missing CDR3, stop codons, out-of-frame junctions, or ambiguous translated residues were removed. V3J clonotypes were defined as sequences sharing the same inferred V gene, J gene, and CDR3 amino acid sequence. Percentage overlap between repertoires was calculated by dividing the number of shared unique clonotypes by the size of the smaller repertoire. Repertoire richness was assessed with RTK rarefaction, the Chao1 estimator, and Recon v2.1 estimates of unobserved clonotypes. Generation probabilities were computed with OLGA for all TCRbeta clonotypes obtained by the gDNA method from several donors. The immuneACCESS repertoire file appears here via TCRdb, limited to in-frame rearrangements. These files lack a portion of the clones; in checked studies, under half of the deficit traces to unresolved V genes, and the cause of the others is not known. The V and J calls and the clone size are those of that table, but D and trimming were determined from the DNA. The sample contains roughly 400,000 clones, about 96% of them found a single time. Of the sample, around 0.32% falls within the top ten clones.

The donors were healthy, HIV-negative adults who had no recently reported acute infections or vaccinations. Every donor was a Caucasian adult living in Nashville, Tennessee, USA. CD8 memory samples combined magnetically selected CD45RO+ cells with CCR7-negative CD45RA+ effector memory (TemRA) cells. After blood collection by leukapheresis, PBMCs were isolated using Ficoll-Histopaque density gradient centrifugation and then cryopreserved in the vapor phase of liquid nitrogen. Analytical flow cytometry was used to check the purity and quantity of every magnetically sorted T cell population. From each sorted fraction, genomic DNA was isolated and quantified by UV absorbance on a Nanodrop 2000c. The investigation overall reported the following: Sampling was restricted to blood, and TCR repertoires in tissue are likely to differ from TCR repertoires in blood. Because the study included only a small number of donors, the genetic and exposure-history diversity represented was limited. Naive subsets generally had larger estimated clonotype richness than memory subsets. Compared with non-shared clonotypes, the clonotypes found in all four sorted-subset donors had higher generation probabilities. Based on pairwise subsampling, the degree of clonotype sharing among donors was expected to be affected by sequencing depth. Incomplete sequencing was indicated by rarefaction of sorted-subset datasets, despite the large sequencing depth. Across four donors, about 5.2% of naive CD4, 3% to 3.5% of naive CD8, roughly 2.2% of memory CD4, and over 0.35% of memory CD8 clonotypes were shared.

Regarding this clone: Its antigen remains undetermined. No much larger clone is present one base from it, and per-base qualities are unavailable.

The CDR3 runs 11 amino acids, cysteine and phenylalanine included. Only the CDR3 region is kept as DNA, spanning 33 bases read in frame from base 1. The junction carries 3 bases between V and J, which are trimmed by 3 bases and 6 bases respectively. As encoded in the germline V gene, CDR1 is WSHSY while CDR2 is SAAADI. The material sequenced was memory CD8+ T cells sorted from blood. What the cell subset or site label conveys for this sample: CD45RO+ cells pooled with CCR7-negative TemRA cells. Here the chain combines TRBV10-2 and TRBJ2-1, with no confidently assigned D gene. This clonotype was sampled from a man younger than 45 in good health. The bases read TGCGCCAGCAGTGACGGCAATGAGCAGTTCTTC. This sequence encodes CASSDGNEQFF.